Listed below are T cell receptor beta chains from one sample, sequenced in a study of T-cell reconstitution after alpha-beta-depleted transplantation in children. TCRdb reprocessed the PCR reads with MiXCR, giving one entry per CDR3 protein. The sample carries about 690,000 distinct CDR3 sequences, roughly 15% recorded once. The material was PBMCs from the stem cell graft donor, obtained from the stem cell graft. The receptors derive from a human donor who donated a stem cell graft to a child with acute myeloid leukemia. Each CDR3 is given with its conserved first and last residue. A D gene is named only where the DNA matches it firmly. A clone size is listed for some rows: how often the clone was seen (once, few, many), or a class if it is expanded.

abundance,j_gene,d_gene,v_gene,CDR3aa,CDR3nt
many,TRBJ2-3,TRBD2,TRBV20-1,CSVERRGGPDTQYF,TGCAGTGTTGAGCGGCGGGGGGGCCCAGATACGCAGTATTTT
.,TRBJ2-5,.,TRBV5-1,CASSRTPGSQETQYF,TGCGCCAGCAGTCGAACCCCAGGGTCCCAGGAGACCCAGTACTTC
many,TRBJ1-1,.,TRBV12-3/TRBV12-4,CASVLIGVSTEAFF,TGTGCCAGCGTACTTATAGGGGTTTCCACTGAAGCTTTCTTT
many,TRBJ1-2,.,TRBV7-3,CASSLRPAGQLYGYTF,TGTGCCAGCAGCTTACGTCCAGCAGGGCAGCTCTATGGCTACACCTTC
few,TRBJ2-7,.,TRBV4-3,CASSQAIGAYEQYF,TGCGCCAGCAGCCAAGCTATAGGGGCCTACGAGCAGTACTTC
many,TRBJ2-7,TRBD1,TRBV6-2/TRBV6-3,CASTATGAYEQYF,TGTGCCAGCACCGCGACAGGGGCCTACGAGCAGTACTTC
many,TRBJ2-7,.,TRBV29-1,CSVEQGSFGEQYF,TGCAGCGTTGAACAGGGTTCGTTCGGCGAGCAGTACTTC
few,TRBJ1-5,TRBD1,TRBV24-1,CAVSAGTDGEQPQHF,TGTGCCGTCTCAGCTGGGACAGATGGGGAACAGCCCCAGCATTTT
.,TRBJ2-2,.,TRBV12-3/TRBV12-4,CASSLVGENTGELFF,TGTGCCAGCAGTTTGGTAGGGGAGAACACCGGGGAGCTGTTTTTT
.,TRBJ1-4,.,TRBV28,CASIKLSDEKLFF,TGTGCCAGCATTAAACTATCGGATGAAAAACTGTTTTTT
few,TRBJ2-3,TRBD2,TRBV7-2,CASSWTSGGGSTDTQYF,TGTGCCAGCAGCTGGACTAGCGGGGGGGGTTCCACAGATACGCAGTATTTT
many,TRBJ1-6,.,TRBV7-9,CASSLAGSPLHF,TGTGCCAGCAGCTTAGCAGGATCACCCCTCCACTTT
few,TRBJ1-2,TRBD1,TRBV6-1,CASSERDWQGAGYTF,TGTGCCAGCAGTGAAAGGGATTGGCAGGGGGCTGGCTACACCTTC
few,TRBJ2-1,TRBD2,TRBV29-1,CSVEGLAGALSSYNEQFF,TGCAGCGTTGAAGGATTAGCGGGGGCCCTAAGCTCCTACAATGAGCAGTTCTTC
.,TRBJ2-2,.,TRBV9,CASSVGRDTGELFF,TGTGCCAGCAGCGTAGGACGGGACACCGGGGAGCTGTTTTTT
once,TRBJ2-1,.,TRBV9,CASSAKLASGNEQFF,TGTGCCAGCAGCGCAAAACTGGCTAGTGGGAATGAGCAGTTCTTC
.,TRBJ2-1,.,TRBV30,CAWSLLEWGEQFF,TGTGCCTGGAGCCTCCTCGAGTGGGGTGAGCAGTTCTTC
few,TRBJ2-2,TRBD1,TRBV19,CASSTRDRGVLRGPGELFF,TGTGCCAGTAGTACCAGGGACAGGGGAGTTTTGCGAGGGCCCGGGGAGCTGTTTTTT
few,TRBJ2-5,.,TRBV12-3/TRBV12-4,CASSFLGSGTQYF,TGTGCCAGCAGTTTCTTGGGGTCGGGGACCCAGTACTTC
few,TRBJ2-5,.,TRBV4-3,CASSQDDSSQETQYF,TGCGCCAGCAGCCAAGACGACAGTTCCCAAGAGACCCAGTACTTC
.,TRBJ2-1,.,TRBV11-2,CASSLIVRTLSYNEQFF,TGTGCCAGCAGCTTAATCGTAAGGACTCTCTCCTACAATGAGCAGTTCTTC
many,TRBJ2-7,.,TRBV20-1,CSAREGTYEQYF,TGCAGTGCCAGGGAAGGAACCTACGAGCAGTACTTC
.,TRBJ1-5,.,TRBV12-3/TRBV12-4,CASSLSGTNQPQHF,TGTGCCAGCAGTTTATCAGGGACTAATCAGCCCCAGCATTTT
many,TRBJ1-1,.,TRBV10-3,CAISVGAVIANTEAFF,TGTGCCATCAGTGTAGGGGCAGTGATAGCCAACACTGAAGCTTTCTTT
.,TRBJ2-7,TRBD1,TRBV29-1,CSVDLTGGGPYEQYF,TGCAGCGTTGACCTGACAGGGGGTGGGCCCTACGAGCAGTACTTC
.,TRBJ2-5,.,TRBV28,CASSFPPPQETQYF,TGTGCCAGCAGTTTTCCCCCACCTCAAGAGACCCAGTACTTC
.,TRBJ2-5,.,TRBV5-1,CASSLGPREDMATQYF,TGCGCCAGCAGCTTGGGTCCCCGAGAGGACATGGCCACCCAGTACTTC
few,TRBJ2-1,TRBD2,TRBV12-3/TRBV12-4,CASSPGGPVYNEQFF,TGTGCCAGCAGCCCGGGGGGGCCGGTCTACAATGAGCAGTTCTTC
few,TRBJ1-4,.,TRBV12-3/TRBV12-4,CASSLSRGEKLFF,TGTGCCAGCAGTTTGTCTAGAGGAGAAAAACTGTTTTTT
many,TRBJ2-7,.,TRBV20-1,CSARDLRVEQYF,TGCAGTGCTAGAGATCTCCGGGTCGAGCAGTACTTC
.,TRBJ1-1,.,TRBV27,CASSLSVGRTLNTEAFF,TGTGCCAGCAGTTTATCGGTGGGACGTACATTGAACACTGAAGCTTTCTTT
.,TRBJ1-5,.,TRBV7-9,CASSSSSDQPQHF,TGTGCCAGCAGCTCCTCCAGTGATCAGCCCCAGCATTTT
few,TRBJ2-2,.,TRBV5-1,CASSGPGANTGELFF,TGCGCCAGCAGCGGGCCGGGAGCTAACACCGGGGAGCTGTTTTTT